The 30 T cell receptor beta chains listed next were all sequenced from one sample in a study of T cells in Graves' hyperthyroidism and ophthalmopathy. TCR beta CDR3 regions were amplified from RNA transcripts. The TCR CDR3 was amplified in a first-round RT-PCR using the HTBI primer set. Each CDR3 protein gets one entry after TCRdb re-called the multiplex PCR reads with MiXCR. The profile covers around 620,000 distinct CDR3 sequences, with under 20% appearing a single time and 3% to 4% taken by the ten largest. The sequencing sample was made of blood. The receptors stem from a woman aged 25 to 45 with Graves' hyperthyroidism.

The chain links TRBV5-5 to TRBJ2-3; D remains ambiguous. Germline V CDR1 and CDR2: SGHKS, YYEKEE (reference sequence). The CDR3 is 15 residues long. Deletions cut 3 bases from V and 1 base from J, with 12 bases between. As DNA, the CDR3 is TGTGCCAGCAGCTCCTTTTCAGGCGGCACAGATACGCAGTATTTT. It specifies CASSSFSGGTDTQYF.

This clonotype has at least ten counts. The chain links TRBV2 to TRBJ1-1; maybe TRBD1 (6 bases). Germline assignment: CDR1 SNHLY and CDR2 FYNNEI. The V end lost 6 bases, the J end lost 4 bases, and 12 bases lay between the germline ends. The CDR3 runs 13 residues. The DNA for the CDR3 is TGTGCCAGCAGACGGGGGCTTGGCACTGAAGCTTTCTTT. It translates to CASRRGLGTEAFF.

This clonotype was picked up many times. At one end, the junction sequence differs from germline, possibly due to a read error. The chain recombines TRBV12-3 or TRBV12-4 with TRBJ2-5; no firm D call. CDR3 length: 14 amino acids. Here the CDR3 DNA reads TGTGCCAGCAGCTTGTCACCCACTCCGGAGAGCCAGTACTTC. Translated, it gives CASSLSPTPESQYF.

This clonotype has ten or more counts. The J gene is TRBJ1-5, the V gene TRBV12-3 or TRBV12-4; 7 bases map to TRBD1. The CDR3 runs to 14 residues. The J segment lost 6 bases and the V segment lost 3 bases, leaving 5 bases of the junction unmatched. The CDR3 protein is CASSLYEGAQPQHF. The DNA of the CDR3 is TGTGCCAGCAGTTTGTACGAGGGGGCTCAGCCCCAGCATTTT.

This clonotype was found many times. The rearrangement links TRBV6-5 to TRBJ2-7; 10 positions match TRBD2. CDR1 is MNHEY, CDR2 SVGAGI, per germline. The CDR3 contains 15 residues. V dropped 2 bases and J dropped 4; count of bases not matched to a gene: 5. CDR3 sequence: CASSYGSGRLYEQYF. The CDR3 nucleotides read TGTGCCAGCAGTTACGGTAGCGGGAGGTTATACGAGCAGTACTTC.

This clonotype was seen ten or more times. The CDR3 reads CASSLVRALNSGNTIYF. The CDR3 bases are TGTGCCAGCAGCTTAGTCAGGGCCCTCAACTCTGGAAACACCATATATTTT. The chain employs TRBV7-2 and TRBJ1-3; D is possibly TRBD1 (5 bases). V was shortened by 1 base and J by 0 bases, with 13 bases between the two germline ends. CDR3 length equals 17 residues. The germline V gene has CDR1 SGHTA and CDR2 FQGNSA.

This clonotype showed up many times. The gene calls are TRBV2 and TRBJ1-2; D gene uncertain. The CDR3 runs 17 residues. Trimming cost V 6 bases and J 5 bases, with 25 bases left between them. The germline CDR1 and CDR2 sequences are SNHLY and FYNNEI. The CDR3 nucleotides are TGTGCCAGCAGGGCCCGGACTACCCGGGCCTCGGGGTATGGCTACACCTTC. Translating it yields CASRARTTRASGYGYTF.

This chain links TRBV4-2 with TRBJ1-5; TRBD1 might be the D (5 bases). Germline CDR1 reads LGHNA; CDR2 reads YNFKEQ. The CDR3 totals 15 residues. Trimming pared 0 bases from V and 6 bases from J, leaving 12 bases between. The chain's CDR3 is CASSQDRGSGQPQHF. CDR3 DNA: TGTGCCAGCAGCCAAGATCGGGGGTCGGGTCAGCCCCAGCATTTT.

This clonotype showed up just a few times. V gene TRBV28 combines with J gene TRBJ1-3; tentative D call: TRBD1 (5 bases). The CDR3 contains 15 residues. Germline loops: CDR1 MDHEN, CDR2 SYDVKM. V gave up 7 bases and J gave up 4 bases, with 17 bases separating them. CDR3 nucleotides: TGTGCCAGCACAGACAGCCTTTTTACCGGAAACACCATATATTTT. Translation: CASTDSLFTGNTIYF.

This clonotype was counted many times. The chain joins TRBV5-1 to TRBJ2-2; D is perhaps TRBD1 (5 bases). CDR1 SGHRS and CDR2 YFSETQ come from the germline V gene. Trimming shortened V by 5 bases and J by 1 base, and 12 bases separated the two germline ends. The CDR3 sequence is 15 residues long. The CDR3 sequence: CASSDPQGNTGELFF. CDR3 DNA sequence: TGCGCCAGCAGTGATCCCCAGGGGAACACCGGGGAGCTGTTTTTT.

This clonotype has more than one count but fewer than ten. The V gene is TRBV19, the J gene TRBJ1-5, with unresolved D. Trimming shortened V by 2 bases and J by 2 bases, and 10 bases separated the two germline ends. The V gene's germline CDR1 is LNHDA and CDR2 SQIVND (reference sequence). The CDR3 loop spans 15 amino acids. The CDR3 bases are TGTGCCAGTAGTATATGGGGTGAGGGCAATCAGCCCCAGCATTTT. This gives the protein CASSIWGEGNQPQHF.

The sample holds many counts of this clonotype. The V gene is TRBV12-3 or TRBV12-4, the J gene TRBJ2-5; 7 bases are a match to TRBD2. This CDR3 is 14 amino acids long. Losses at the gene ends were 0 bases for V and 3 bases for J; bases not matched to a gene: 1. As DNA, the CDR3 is TGTGCCAGCAGTTTAGCGGGAGGGAAAGAGACCCAGTACTTC. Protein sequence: CASSLAGGKETQYF.

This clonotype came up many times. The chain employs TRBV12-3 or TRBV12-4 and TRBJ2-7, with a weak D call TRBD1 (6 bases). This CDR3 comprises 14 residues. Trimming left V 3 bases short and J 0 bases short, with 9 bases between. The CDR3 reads CASSLGANSYEQYF. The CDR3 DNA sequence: TGTGCCAGCAGTTTGGGGGCCAACTCCTACGAGCAGTACTTC.

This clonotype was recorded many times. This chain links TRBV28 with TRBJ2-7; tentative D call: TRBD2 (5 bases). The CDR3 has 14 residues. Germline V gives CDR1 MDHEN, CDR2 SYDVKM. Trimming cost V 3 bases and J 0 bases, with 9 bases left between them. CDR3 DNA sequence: TGTGCCAGCAGTTTCGGGGTCACCTCCTACGAGCAGTACTTC. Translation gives CASSFGVTSYEQYF. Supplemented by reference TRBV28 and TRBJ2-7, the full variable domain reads DVKVTQSSRYLVKRTGEKVFLECVQDMDHENMFWYRQDPGLGLRLIYFSYDVKMKEKGDIPEGYSVSREKKERFSLILESASTNQTSMYLCASSFGVTSYEQYFGPGTRLTVT.

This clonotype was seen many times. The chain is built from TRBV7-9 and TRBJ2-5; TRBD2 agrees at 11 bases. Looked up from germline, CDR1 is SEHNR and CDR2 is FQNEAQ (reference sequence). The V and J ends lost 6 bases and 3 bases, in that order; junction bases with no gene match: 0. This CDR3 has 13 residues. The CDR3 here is CASRGLAEETQYF. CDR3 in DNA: TGTGCCAGCAGGGGACTAGCGGAAGAGACCCAGTACTTC.

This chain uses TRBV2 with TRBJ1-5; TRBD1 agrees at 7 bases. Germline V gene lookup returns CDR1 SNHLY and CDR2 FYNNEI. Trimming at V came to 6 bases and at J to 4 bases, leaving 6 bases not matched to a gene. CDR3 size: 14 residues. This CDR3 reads CASRTQGGNQPQHF. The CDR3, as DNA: TGTGCCAGCAGGACTCAGGGGGGTAATCAGCCCCAGCATTTT. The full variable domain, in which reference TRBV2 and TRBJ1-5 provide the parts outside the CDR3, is EPEVTQTPSHQVTQMGQEVILRCVPISNHLYFYWYRQILGQKVEFLVSFYNNEISEKSEIFDDQFSVERPDGSNFTLKIRSTKLEDSAMYFCASRTQGGNQPQHFGDGTRLSIL.

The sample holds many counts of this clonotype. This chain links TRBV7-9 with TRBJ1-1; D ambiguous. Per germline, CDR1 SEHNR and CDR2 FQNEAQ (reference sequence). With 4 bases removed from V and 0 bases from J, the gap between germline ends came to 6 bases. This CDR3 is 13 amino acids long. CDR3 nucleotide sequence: TGTGCCAGCAGCTACCCATTGAACACTGAAGCTTTCTTT. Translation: CASSYPLNTEAFF.

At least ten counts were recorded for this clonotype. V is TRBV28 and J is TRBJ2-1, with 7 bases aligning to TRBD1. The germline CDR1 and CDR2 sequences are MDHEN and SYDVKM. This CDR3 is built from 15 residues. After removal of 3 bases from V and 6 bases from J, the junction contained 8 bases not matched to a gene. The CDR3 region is CASSFRDRKINEQFF. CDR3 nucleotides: TGTGCCAGCAGTTTCCGGGACAGAAAGATCAATGAGCAGTTCTTC. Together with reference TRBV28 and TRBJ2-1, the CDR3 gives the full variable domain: DVKVTQSSRYLVKRTGEKVFLECVQDMDHENMFWYRQDPGLGLRLIYFSYDVKMKEKGDIPEGYSVSREKKERFSLILESASTNQTSMYLCASSFRDRKINEQFFGPGTRLTVL.

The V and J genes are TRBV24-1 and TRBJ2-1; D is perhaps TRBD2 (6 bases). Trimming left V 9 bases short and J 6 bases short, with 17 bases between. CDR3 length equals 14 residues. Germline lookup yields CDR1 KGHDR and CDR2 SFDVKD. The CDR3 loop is CATWPGLFPNEQFF. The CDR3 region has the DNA TGTGCCACCTGGCCGGGACTTTTCCCCAATGAGCAGTTCTTC.

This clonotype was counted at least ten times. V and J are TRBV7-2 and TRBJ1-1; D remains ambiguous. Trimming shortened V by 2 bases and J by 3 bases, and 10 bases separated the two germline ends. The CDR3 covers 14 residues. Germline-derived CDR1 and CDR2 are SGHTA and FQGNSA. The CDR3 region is CASSLSLRYTEAFF. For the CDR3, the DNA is TGTGCCAGCAGCTTATCCCTGCGATACACTGAAGCTTTCTTT.

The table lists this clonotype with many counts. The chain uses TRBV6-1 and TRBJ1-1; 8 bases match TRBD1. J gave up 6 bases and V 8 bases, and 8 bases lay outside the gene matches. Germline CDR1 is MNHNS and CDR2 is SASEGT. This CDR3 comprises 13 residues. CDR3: CASQFRQGSEAFF. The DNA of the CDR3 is TGTGCCAGCCAATTCCGACAGGGGTCTGAAGCTTTCTTT.

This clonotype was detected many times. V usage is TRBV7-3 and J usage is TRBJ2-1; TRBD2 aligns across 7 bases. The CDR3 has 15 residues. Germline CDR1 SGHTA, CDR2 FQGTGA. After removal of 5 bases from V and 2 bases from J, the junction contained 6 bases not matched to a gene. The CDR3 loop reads CASSQLGLTYNEQFF. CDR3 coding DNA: TGTGCCAGCAGCCAATTGGGACTAACCTACAATGAGCAGTTCTTC.

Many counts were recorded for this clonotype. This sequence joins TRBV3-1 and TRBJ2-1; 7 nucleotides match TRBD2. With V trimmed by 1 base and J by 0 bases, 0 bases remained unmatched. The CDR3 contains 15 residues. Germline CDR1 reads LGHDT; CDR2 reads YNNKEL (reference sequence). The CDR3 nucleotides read TGTGCCAGCAGCCAAGGCGGGAGCTCCTACAATGAGCAGTTCTTC. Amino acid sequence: CASSQGGSSYNEQFF.

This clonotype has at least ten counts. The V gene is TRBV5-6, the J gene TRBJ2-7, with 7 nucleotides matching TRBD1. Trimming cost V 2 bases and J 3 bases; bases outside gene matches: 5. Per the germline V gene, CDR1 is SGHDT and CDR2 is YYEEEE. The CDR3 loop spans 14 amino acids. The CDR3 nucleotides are TGTGCCAGCAGCTTCGGGGACAGTTACTACGAGCAGTACTTC. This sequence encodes CASSFGDSYYEQYF.

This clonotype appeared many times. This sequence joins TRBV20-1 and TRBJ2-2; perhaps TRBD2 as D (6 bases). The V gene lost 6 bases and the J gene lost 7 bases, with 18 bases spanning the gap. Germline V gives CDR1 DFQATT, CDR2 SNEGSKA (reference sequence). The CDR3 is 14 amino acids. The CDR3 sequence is CSARGSGSGGELFF. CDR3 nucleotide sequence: TGCAGTGCCCGAGGGTCCGGGAGTGGCGGGGAGCTGTTTTTT.

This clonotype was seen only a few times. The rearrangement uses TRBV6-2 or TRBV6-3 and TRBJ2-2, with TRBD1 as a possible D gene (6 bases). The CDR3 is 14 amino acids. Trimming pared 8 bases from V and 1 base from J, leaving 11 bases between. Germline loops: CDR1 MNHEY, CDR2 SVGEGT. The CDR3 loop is CASLLTGNTGELFF. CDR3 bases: TGTGCCAGCCTCCTGACAGGGAACACCGGGGAGCTGTTTTTT.

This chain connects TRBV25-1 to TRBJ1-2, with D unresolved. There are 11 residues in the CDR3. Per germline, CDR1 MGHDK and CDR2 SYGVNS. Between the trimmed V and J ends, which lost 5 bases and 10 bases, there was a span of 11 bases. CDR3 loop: CASSYASVYTF. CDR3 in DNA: TGTGCCAGCAGTTACGCCAGCGTCTACACCTTC.

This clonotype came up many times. This chain's CDR3 is CASPKASGTYNEQFF. In nucleotides, the CDR3 is TGTGCCAGCCCCAAGGCTAGCGGGACATACAATGAGCAGTTCTTC. The J gene is TRBJ2-1, the V gene TRBV6-1; 9 bases line up with TRBD2. Germline V gene data show CDR1 as MNHNS and CDR2 as SASEGT. Unmatched junction bases numbered 9, after V lost 8 bases and J lost 4 bases. The CDR3 covers 15 residues.

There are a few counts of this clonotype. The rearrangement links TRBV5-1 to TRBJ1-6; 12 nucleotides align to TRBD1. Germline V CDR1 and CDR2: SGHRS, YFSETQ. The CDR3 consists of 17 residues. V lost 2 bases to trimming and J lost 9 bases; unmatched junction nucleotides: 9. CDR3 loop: CASSLGTGGAGTSPLHF. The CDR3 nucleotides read TGCGCCAGCAGCTTAGGGACAGGGGGCGCGGGTACTTCACCCCTCCACTTT.

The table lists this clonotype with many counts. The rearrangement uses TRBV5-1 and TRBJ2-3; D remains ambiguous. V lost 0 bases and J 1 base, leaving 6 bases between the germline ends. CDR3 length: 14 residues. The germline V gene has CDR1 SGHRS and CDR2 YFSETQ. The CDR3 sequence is CASSLEQRTDTQYF. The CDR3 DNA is TGCGCCAGCAGCTTGGAACAGCGCACAGATACGCAGTATTTT.